What follows is one TCR beta chain and its context. The target antigen is unknown. CD8+ and CD4+ blood T cells underwent TCR beta sequencing. FACS was used to enrich TEMRA cells, whereas the CD8+ and CD4+ T cells were obtained by negative isolation. This record belongs to a study of CD8 T cells in Susac syndrome. Study observations and caveats: Where Susac syndrome CD4+ T cell repertoires were concerned, no clonal expansion was evident.

RNA in amounts of roughly 0.5 to 1 ug was reverse transcribed with random hexamers. By means of immunoSEQ multiplex PCR, TCR beta CDR3 spanning 54 Vbeta and 13 Jbeta underwent amplification. In TCRdb, the immunoSEQ multiplex PCR reads were re-called with MiXCR into one record per CDR3 protein. Of 200,000 or so distinct CDR3 sequences in the sample, approximately 96% are singletons; the top ten hold approximately 0.098%. Per the germline V gene, CDR1 is SQVTM and CDR2 is ANQGSEA. Trimming took off 0 bases at V and 5 bases at J, with 19 bases between the two ends. This CDR3 spans 16 amino acids. Sequencing input: CD4+ T cells from PBMCs. The gene calls are TRBV29-1 and TRBJ1-2; tentative D call: TRBD1 (6 bases). The TCR comes from a human donor with Susac syndrome. The CDR3 protein is CSVEDPFNRELYGYTF. Written as DNA, the CDR3 is TGCAGCGTTGAAGACCCCTTTAACAGGGAGTTGTATGGCTACACCTTC.